The T cell receptor beta chain described here comes from a study of a mutant IDH1 vaccine in newly diagnosed glioma. Study-wide background: Either 4-6 weeks after radiotherapy alone or alongside temozolomide, vaccination was begun. Treated patients had a mean age of around 40 years and a sex split that was roughly 62% male and around 38% female.

The CDR3 contains 12 residues. Germline V CDR1 and CDR2: MNHNS, SASEGT. Trimming took off 8 bases at V and 2 bases at J, with 8 bases between the two ends. Broader study findings: Shifts in the top peripheral T cell clonotypes seemed unrelated to pseudoprogression.

Generated by immunoSEQ multiplex PCR, the TCRdb table keeps only in-frame clones and is missing some. The sample holds 30,000 to 35,000 clones, more than 55% seen once. Described time point: week 5, during vaccination. The vaccine gave 300 ug of a 20-mer mutant IDH1 peptide subcutaneously per dose. Comment on this clone: Its target is not known.

Sample: PBMCs, taken from a glioma patient whose treatment included an IDH1 peptide vaccine. The V call is TRBV6-1, the J call TRBJ2-3, with D unclear. The receptor comes from a woman aged 18-29 years with glioma. The DNA for the CDR3 is TGTGCCAGCGGTACGATCACAGATACGCAGTATTTT. Translating it yields CASGTITDTQYF.